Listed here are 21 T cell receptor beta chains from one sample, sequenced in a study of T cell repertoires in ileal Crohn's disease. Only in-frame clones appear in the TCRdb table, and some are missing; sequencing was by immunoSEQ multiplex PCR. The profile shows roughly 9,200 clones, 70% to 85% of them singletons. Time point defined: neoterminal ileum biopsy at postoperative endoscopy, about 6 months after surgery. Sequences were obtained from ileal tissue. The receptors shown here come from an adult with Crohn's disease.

The CDR3 nucleotides read TGTGCCAGCAGCTTGGAACAGGGCCGCGAGCAGTACTTC. Amino acids: CASSLEQGREQYF. The V and J genes are TRBV5-4 and TRBJ2-5; tentatively, D is TRBD1 (6 bases). The last part of the DNA fits TRBJ2-7 better; the J call may be wrong. The CDR3 covers 13 residues. Germline V CDR1 and CDR2: SGHNT, YYREEE (reference sequence).

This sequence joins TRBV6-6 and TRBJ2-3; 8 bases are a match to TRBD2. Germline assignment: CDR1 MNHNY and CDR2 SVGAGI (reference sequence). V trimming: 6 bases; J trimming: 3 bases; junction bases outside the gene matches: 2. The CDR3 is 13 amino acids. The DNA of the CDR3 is TGTGCCAGCAGACGGGAGGGTACAGATACGCAGTATTTT. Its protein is CASRREGTDTQYF.

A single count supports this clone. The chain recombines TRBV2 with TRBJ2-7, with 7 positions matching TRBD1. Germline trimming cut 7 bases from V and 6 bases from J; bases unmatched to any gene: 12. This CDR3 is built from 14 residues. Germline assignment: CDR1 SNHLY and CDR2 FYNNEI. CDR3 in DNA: TGTGCCAGCACCAAAGACAGGGTCCGGCTCGAGCAGTACTTC. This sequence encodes CASTKDRVRLEQYF.

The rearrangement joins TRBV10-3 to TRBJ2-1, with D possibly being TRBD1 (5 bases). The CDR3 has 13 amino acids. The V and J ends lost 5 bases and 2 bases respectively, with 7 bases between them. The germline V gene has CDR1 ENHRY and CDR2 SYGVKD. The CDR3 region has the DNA TGTGCCATCAGTCGACAGCCCTACAATGAGCAGTTCTTC. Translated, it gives CAISRQPYNEQFF.

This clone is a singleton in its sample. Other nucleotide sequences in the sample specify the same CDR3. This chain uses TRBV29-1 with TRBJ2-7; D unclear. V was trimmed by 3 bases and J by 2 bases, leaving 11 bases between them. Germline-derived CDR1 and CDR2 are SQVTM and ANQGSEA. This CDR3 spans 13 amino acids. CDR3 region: CSVDGGTPYEQYF. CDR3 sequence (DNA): TGCAGCGTTGACGGCGGCACGCCCTACGAGCAGTACTTC.

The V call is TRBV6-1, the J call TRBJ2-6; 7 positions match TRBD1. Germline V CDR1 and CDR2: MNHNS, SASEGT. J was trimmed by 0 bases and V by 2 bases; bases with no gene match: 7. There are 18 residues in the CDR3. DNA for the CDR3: TGTGCCAGCAGTGAATTGTGGACAGGCAGCTCTGGGGCCAACGTCCTGACTTTC. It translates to CASSELWTGSSGANVLTF.

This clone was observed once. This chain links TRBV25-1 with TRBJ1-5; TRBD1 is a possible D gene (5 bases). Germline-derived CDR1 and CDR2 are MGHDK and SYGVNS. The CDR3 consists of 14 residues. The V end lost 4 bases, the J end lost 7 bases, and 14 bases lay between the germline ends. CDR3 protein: CASSGAGVEQPQHF. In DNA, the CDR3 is TGTGCCAGCAGTGGTGCGGGGGTGGAGCAGCCCCAGCATTTT.

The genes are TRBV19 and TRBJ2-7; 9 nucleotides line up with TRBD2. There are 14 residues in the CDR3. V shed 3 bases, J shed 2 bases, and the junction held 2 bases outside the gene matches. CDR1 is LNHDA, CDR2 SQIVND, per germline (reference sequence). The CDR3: CASSMTSGPYEQYF. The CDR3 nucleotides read TGTGCCAGTAGTATGACTAGCGGACCCTACGAGCAGTACTTC.

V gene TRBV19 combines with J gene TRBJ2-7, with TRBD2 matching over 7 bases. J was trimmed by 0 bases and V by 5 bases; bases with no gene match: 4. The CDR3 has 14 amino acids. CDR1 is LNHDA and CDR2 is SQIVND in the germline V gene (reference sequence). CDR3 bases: TGTGCCAGTAGTGTTACTAGCGCCTCCTACGAGCAGTACTTC. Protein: CASSVTSASYEQYF.

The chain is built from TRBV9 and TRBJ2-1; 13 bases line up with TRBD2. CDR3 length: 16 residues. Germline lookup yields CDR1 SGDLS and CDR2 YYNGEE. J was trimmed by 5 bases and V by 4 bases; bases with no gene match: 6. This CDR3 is CASSPRTSGRDNEQFF. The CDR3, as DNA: TGTGCCAGCAGCCCCCGGACTAGCGGGAGAGACAATGAGCAGTTCTTC. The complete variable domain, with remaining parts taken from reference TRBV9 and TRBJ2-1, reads DSGVTQTPKHLITATGQRVTLRCSPRSGDLSVYWYQQSLDQGLQFLIQYYNGEERAKGNILERFSAQQFPDLHSELNLSSLELGDSALYFCASSPRTSGRDNEQFFGPGTRLTVL.

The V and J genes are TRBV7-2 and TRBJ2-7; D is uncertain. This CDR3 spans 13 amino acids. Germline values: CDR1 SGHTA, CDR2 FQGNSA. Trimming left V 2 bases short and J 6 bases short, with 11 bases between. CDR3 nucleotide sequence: TGTGCCAGCAGCTTAATCGTTTTCGGCGAGCAGTACTTC. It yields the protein CASSLIVFGEQYF.

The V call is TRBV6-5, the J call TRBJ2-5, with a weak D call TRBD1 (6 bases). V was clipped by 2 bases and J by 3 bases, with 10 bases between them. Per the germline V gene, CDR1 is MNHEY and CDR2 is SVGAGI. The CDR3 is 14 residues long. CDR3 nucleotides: TGTGCCAGCAGTTACCGGGACAAAAAAGAGACCCAGTACTTC. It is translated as CASSYRDKKETQYF.

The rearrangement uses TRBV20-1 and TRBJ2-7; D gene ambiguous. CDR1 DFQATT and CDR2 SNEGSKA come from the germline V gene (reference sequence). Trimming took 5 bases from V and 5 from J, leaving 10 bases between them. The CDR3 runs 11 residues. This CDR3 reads CSAPYPNEQYF. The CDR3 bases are TGCAGTGCTCCGTATCCTAACGAGCAGTACTTC.

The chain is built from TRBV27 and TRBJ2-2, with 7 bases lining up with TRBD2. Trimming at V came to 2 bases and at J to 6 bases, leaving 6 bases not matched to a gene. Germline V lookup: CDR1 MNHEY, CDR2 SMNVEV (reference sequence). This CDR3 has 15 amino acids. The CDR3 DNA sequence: TGTGCCAGCAGTTTAGGCGGGAGTCCGGCCGGGGAGCTGTTTTTT. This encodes CASSLGGSPAGELFF.

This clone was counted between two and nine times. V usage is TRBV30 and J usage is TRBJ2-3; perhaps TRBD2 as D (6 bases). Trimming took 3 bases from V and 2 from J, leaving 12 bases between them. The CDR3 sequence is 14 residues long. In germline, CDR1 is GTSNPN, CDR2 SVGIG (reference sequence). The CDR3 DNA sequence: TGTGCCTGGAGGAGCGGACTACTCACAGATACGCAGTATTTT. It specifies CAWRSGLLTDTQYF. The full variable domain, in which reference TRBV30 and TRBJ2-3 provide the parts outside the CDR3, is SQTIHQWPATLVQPVGSPLSLECTVEGTSNPNLYWYRQAAGRGLQLLFYSVGIGQISSEVPQNLSASRPQDRQFILSSKKLLLSDSGFYLCAWRSGLLTDTQYFGPGTRLTVL.

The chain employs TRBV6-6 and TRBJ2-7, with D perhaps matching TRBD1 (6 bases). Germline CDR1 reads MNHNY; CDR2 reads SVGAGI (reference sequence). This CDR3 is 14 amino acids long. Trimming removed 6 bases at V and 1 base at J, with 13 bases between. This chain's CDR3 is CASRRPRGSYEQYF. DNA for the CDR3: TGTGCCAGCAGGAGGCCGAGGGGGTCCTACGAGCAGTACTTC.

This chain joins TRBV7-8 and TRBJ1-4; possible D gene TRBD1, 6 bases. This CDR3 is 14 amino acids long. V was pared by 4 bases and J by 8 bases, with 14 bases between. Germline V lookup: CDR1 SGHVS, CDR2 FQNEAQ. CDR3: CASSSGAAVEKLFF. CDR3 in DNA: TGTGCCAGCAGCTCAGGGGCAGCCGTAGAAAAACTGTTTTTT.

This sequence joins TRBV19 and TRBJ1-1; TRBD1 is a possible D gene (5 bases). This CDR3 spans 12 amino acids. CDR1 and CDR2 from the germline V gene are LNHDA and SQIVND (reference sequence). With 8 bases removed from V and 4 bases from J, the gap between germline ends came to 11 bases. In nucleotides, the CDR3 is TGTGCCAGTCATAGGGACTTCACTGAAGCTTTCTTT. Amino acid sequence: CASHRDFTEAFF.

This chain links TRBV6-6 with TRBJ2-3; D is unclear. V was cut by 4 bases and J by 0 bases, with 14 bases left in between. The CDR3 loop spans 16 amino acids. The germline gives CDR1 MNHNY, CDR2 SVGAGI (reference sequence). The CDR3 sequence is CASSLSWPASTDTQYF. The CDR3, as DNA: TGTGCCAGCAGTTTATCGTGGCCAGCGAGCACAGATACGCAGTATTTT.

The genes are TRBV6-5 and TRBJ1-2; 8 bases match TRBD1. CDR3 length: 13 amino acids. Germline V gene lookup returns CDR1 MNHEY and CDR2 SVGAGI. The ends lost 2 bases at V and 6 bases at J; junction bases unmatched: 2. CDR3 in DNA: TGTGCCAGCAGTTACCAGACAGGGGATGGCTACACCTTC. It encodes CASSYQTGDGYTF.

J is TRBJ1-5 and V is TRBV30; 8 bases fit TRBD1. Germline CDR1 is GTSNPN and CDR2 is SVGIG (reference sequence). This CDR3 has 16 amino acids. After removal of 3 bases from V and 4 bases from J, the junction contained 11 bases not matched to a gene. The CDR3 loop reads CAWSSYRGGKNQPQHF. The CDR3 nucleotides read TGTGCCTGGAGCTCCTACAGGGGGGGCAAGAATCAGCCCCAGCATTTT.